This T cell receptor (beta chain) derives from a study of CD4 T cells in relation to SARS-CoV-2 and coronaviruses. Clones were sequenced by immunoSEQ multiplex PCR, and TCRdb holds only the in-frame ones, with some missing. The data hold some 64,000 clones, with 94% observed a single time. The unexposed donors gave CD4+ T cells in about 2011-2018, prior to COVID-19. V was pared by 2 bases and J by 0 bases, with 9 bases of the junction left unmatched. Germline V lookup: CDR1 MNHEY, CDR2 SMNVEV (reference sequence). CDR3 length equals 18 residues. Sequenced material: naive CD4+ T cells from PBMCs. Subset denoted: naive CD4+ T cells isolated by negative enrichment. This TCR was sampled from a human donor in good health. V and J are TRBV27 and TRBJ2-4, with 8 bases lining up with TRBD1. CDR3: CASSLVGQGTIAKNIQYF. In DNA form, the CDR3 reads TGTGCCAGCAGTTTAGTCGGACAGGGTACCATAGCCAAAAACATTCAGTACTTC.